These 14 T cell receptor beta chains originate from one sample sequenced in a study of cytomegalovirus exposure and HLA in healthy donors. A multiplex PCR was run with 60 Vbeta primers and 13 Jbeta primers. Assay used: immunoSEQ multiplex PCR; TCRdb lists only in-frame clones, some missing. The data contain about 190,000 clones, more than 75% of them singletons. The sequenced material came from PBMCs. Every receptor here comes from a young woman in good health and CMV-seronegative.

J is TRBJ2-7 and V is TRBV9, with TRBD2 identical over 9 bases. Trimming removed 4 bases from V and 1 base from J; junction bases left unmatched: 6. The CDR3 totals 15 residues. Germline CDR1 and CDR2: SGDLS and YYNGEE. The CDR3 is CASSSFSGSSYEQYF. The CDR3 DNA sequence: TGTGCCAGCAGCTCCTTTAGCGGGAGTTCCTACGAGCAGTACTTC.

The chain uses TRBV19 and TRBJ2-7, with 10 bases fitting TRBD1. Germline CDR1 is LNHDA and CDR2 is SQIVND (reference sequence). The CDR3 has 16 amino acids. V shed 5 bases and J 7 bases; nucleotides not matched to a gene: 14. This CDR3 is CASSGIGTGERGEQYF. CDR3 nucleotides: TGTGCCAGTAGTGGGATCGGGACAGGGGAACGAGGGGAGCAGTACTTC. Based on the CDR3 plus reference TRBV19 and TRBJ2-7, the full variable domain is DGGITQSPKYLFRKEGQNVTLSCEQNLNHDAMYWYRQDPGQGLRLIYYSQIVNDFQKGDIAEGYSVSREKKESFPLTVTSAQKNPTAFYLCASSGIGTGERGEQYFGPGTRLTVT.

The gene calls are TRBV6-6 and TRBJ2-2, with a tentative D call TRBD2 (6 bases). CDR1 is MNHNY and CDR2 is SVGAGI in the germline V gene (reference sequence). The V end lost 1 base, the J end lost 6 bases, and 15 bases lay between the germline ends. This CDR3 contains 16 residues. DNA of the CDR3: TGTGCCAGCAGTTACTTGGGGGGAATGGTTGCCGGGGAGCTGTTTTTT. Amino acids: CASSYLGGMVAGELFF.

V is TRBV25-1 and J is TRBJ2-3; the match to TRBD2 covers 7 bases. This CDR3 has 18 amino acids. Germline-derived CDR1 and CDR2 are MGHDK and SYGVNS. With V trimmed by 3 bases and J by 0 bases, 12 bases remained unmatched. CDR3 in DNA: TGTGCCAGCAGTGATGAGGGCAGCGGGGTTTCTAGCACAGATACGCAGTATTTT. It codes for CASSDEGSGVSSTDTQYF.

The J gene is TRBJ1-1, the V gene TRBV28; TRBD1 might be the D (6 bases). The CDR3 has 14 residues. Trimming shortened V by 7 bases and J by 10 bases, and 22 bases separated the two germline ends. Per the germline V gene, CDR1 is MDHEN and CDR2 is SYDVKM. The CDR3 nucleotides are TGTGCCAGCATTACTTTTCGGGACATTGGAGTAGCTTTCTTT. This translates into CASITFRDIGVAFF.

In nucleotides, the CDR3 is TGTGCCAGCCGAAAGGTGGGGGGATGGACCCAGTACTTC. It is translated as CASRKVGGWTQYF. The chain uses TRBV6-5 and TRBJ2-5; D is possibly TRBD2 (6 bases). V shed 8 bases and J shed 7 bases, with 17 bases lying between them. CDR1 and CDR2 (germline): MNHEY, SVGAGI. The CDR3 runs 13 residues.

The genes are TRBV5-6 and TRBJ2-5, with D unresolved. Trimming cost V 2 bases and J 3 bases, with 5 bases left between them. CDR1 and CDR2 from the germline V gene are SGHDT and YYEEEE. CDR3 length equals 12 residues. The CDR3 spells CASSFREETQYF. Written as DNA, the CDR3 is TGTGCCAGCAGCTTTCGGGAAGAGACCCAGTACTTC.

The chain uses TRBV2 and TRBJ2-7; TRBD2 is a possible D gene (5 bases). Germline lookup yields CDR1 SNHLY and CDR2 FYNNEI. This CDR3 comprises 12 residues. V dropped 7 bases and J dropped 6 bases, with 13 bases sitting between them. The CDR3, as DNA: TGTGCCAGCATGGGTTACGGGGTCGAGCAGTACTTC. Protein: CASMGYGVEQYF.

V and J are TRBV6-1 and TRBJ1-5; 7 bases are a match to TRBD1. This CDR3 is built from 16 residues. Unmatched junction bases numbered 8, after V lost 0 bases and J lost 6 bases. Germline CDR1 is MNHNS and CDR2 is SASEGT. CDR3 in DNA: TGTGCCAGCAGTGAAGCGTTGGGACAGTTTTTTCAGCCCCAGCATTTT. Translating it yields CASSEALGQFFQPQHF.

The chain couples TRBV5-4 to TRBJ2-1, with TRBD2 as a possible D gene (7 bases). With 4 bases removed from V and 0 bases from J, the gap between germline ends came to 17 bases. The CDR3 runs to 17 residues. Germline lookup yields CDR1 SGHNT and CDR2 YYREEE (reference sequence). In nucleotides, the CDR3 is TGTGCCAGCAGCGTGGTCGGGGGGACAAGCTCCTACAATGAGCAGTTCTTC. Amino acid sequence: CASSVVGGTSSYNEQFF.

The chain uses TRBV6-5 and TRBJ2-7; D unresolved. The CDR3 is 14 amino acids. Germline V gene lookup returns CDR1 MNHEY and CDR2 SVGAGI. The V gene lost 0 bases and the J gene lost 3 bases, with 9 bases spanning the gap. The CDR3, as DNA: TGTGCCAGCAGTTACTCCTCCGTCCTCTACGAGCAGTACTTC. This gives the protein CASSYSSVLYEQYF.

The chain combines TRBV7-9 with TRBJ2-1; unclear D gene. Between the trimmed V and J ends, which lost 6 bases and 8 bases, there was a span of 5 bases. Per the germline V gene, CDR1 is SEHNR and CDR2 is FQNEAQ (reference sequence). CDR3 length: 10 amino acids. In DNA, the CDR3 is TGTGCCAGCAGGGCTCATGAGCAGTTCTTC. Translation gives CASRAHEQFF. The variable domain in full, completed from reference TRBV7-9 and TRBJ2-1, reads DTGVSQNPRHKITKRGQNVTFRCDPISEHNRLYWYRQTLGQGPEFLTYFQNEAQLEKSRLLSDRFSAERPKGSFSTLEIQRTEQGDSAMYLCASRAHEQFFGPGTRLTVL.

The chain employs TRBV7-9 and TRBJ1-4; a weak D match, TRBD1 (6 bases). The CDR3 length is 16 residues. CDR1 is SEHNR and CDR2 is FQNEAQ in the germline V gene (reference sequence). The germline V and J ends were trimmed by 4 bases and 4 bases, with 16 bases remaining between them. CDR3 in DNA: TGTGCCAGCAGCTACCGGGCCCGAGGGGGTAATGAAAAACTGTTTTTT. Its protein product is CASSYRARGGNEKLFF.

This sequence joins TRBV27 and TRBJ1-2, with D possibly matching TRBD1 (5 bases). The germline CDR1 and CDR2 sequences are MNHEY and SMNVEV (reference sequence). The CDR3 consists of 11 residues. The V gene lost 8 bases and the J gene lost 7 bases, with 11 bases spanning the gap. The chain's CDR3 is CASREGAGYTF. The CDR3, as DNA: TGTGCCAGCCGTGAAGGGGCTGGCTACACCTTC.